These 4 T cell receptor beta chains were all obtained from the same sample, sequenced in a study of blood T cells in healthy people across ages. Next came a second PCR, run for about 6 to 11 cycles, which used a sample-barcoded 5' primer along with a J-beta primer mix. TCRdb reprocessed the 5' RACE reads with MiXCR, giving one entry per CDR3 protein. The sample holds about 670,000 distinct CDR3 sequences; 52% are singletons and the top ten take approximately 13%. What was sequenced was blood. Receptors were obtained from a woman of 80 years or more in good health.

Worth noting for this clonotype: A much larger clonotype is one base distant, so this may be a read error. The CDR3 DNA is TGCGCCAGCAGCCAAGAAGGGAACTTCTACGAGCAGTACTTC. It translates to CASSQEGNFYEQYF. V gene TRBV5-1 combines with J gene TRBJ2-7; no clear D gene. CDR1 is SGHRS and CDR2 is YFSETQ in the germline V gene. V was trimmed by 4 bases and J by 3 bases, leaving 14 bases between them. The CDR3 covers 14 residues. The variable domain in full, with the rest retrieved from reference TRBV5-1 and TRBJ2-7, is KAGVTQTPRYLIKTRGQQVTLSCSPISGHRSVSWYQQTPGQGLQFLFEYFSETQRNKGNFPGRFSGRQFSNSRSEMNVSTLELGDSALYLCASSQEGNFYEQYFGPGTRLTVT.

The J gene is TRBJ1-2, the V gene TRBV4-3; D is unclear. With 3 bases removed from V and 8 bases from J, the gap between germline ends came to 19 bases. The CDR3 sequence is 15 residues long. Germline V lookup: CDR1 LGHNA, CDR2 YSLEER. The CDR3 sequence: CASSQAARTSAGYTF. CDR3 bases: TGCGCCAGCAGCCAGGCCGCTCGGACTTCCGCGGGCTACACCTTC.

Regarding this clonotype: Lacking the conserved final phenylalanine or tryptophan, this CDR3 likely reflects a read error. The chain is built from TRBV5-1 and TRBJ2-3; 12 bases map to TRBD2. The CDR3 is 15 residues long. CDR1 is SGHRS and CDR2 is YFSETQ in the germline V gene. V was pared by 4 bases and J by 11 bases, with 11 bases of the junction left unmatched. As DNA, the CDR3 is TGCGCCAGCAGCCCCGGGACTAGCGGGTCAGGTATGCAGTATTCT. It yields the protein CASSPGTSGSGMQYS.

The chain is built from TRBV5-5 and TRBJ1-2; the D gene is possibly TRBD1 (6 bases). V lost 2 bases and J lost 8, with 19 bases in between. Germline V gives CDR1 SGHKS, CDR2 YYEKEE (reference sequence). This CDR3 comprises 15 residues. CDR3 DNA: TGTGCCAGCAGCTTAAATAGCCCGGGACAATCGGGCTACACCTTC. Residues: CASSLNSPGQSGYTF.